These 25 T cell receptor beta chains share one sample of origin, sequenced in a study of blood T cell repertoires in COVID-19. Libraries were prepared by immunoSEQ multiplex PCR; TCRdb keeps only in-frame clonotypes and omits some of them. Of fewer than 85,000 clones detected, 82% appear once; the ten largest clones hold 3.5% to 5%. Sequences were obtained from peripheral blood. These receptors all stem from a woman between 55 and 75 years old with acute or convalescent COVID-19.

There are a few counts of this clone. This chain uses TRBV5-1 with TRBJ2-7; D is possibly TRBD1 (6 bases). With 4 bases removed from V and 5 bases from J, the gap between germline ends came to 10 bases. The CDR3 consists of 12 residues. CDR1 SGHRS and CDR2 YFSETQ come from the germline V gene. The CDR3 nucleotides read TGCGCCAGCAGCGTTACAGGGCACGAGCAGTACTTC. Its translation: CASSVTGHEQYF.

The chain links TRBV4-1 to TRBJ1-1, with D perhaps TRBD1 (5 bases). Germline V gene sequence: CDR1 MGHRA, CDR2 YSYEKL. With 4 bases removed from V and 2 bases from J, the gap between germline ends came to 17 bases. The CDR3 sequence is 16 residues long. CDR3 coding DNA: TGCGCCAGCAGCCTAGAGCTACAGGCGGCTAACACTGAAGCTTTCTTT. Its protein is CASSLELQAANTEAFF.

V and J are TRBV3-1 (or the pseudogene TRBV3-2) and TRBJ1-1; 7 bases agree with TRBD1. Germline CDR1 reads LGHDT; CDR2 reads YNNKEL (reference sequence). The CDR3 length is 19 residues. V shed 3 bases, J shed 4 bases, and the junction held 20 bases outside the gene matches. This CDR3 reads CASSQLLVLTGNYGTEAFF. DNA for the CDR3: TGTGCCAGCAGCCAGCTCCTGGTTTTGACAGGGAATTATGGCACTGAAGCTTTCTTT.

The CDR3 bases are TGTGCCAGCTCACCACCAACGACTCAGCGCGGTGAGCAGTTCTTC. As protein: CASSPPTTQRGEQFF. The rearrangement uses TRBV18 and TRBJ2-1; D call uncertain. The CDR3 is 15 amino acids. The ends were cut back, 0 bases at V and 9 bases at J, with 15 bases in the middle. Looked up from germline, CDR1 is KGHSH and CDR2 is LQKENI.

The V and J genes are TRBV19 and TRBJ1-6; 7 positions match TRBD1. Trimming removed 5 bases from V and 8 bases from J; junction bases left unmatched: 9. The CDR3 totals 15 residues. Looked up from germline, CDR1 is LNHDA and CDR2 is SQIVND (reference sequence). As DNA, the CDR3 is TGTGCCAGTAGTTCGGGACAGCCCACCGATTCACCCCTCCACTTT. Its protein product is CASSSGQPTDSPLHF.

This chain connects TRBV18 to TRBJ2-2; D not certain. V lost 3 bases and J 4 bases, leaving 6 bases between the germline ends. Per the germline V gene, CDR1 is KGHSH and CDR2 is LQKENI. The length of the CDR3 is 13 residues. The CDR3 DNA follows: TGTGCCAGCTCACCCCCCAGCACCGGGGAGCTGTTTTTT. Protein: CASSPPSTGELFF.

The chain uses TRBV19 and TRBJ2-3; D not resolved. With 5 bases removed from V and 5 bases from J, the gap between germline ends came to 14 bases. The length of the CDR3 is 14 residues. The germline V gene has CDR1 LNHDA and CDR2 SQIVND (reference sequence). The CDR3, as DNA: TGTGCCAGTAGTGACGGCGGAACCAGAGATACGCAGTATTTT. Translated, it gives CASSDGGTRDTQYF.

This clone was observed once. The rearrangement links TRBV5-4 to TRBJ1-2; 9 bases are shared with TRBD1. Germline assignment: CDR1 SGHNT and CDR2 YYREEE (reference sequence). The CDR3 runs to 15 residues. V was clipped by 4 bases and J by 6 bases; unmatched bases: 10. The CDR3 DNA is TGTGCCAGCAGCCTACCCCTCGACAGGGGGAATGGCTACACCTTC. This codes for CASSLPLDRGNGYTF.

The V call is TRBV19, the J call TRBJ1-1; tentative D call: TRBD1 (5 bases). V lost 0 bases and J lost 4, with 9 bases in between. Germline V gene sequence: CDR1 LNHDA, CDR2 SQIVND (reference sequence). The CDR3 totals 14 residues. In DNA form, the CDR3 reads TGTGCCAGTAGTATAGAGGCAGGGTTCACTGAAGCTTTCTTT. This codes for CASSIEAGFTEAFF.

The chain employs TRBV29-1 and TRBJ2-7, with 10 nucleotides matching TRBD2. Per the germline V gene, CDR1 is SQVTM and CDR2 is ANQGSEA. This CDR3 contains 16 residues. With V trimmed by 7 bases and J by 1 base, 13 bases remained unmatched. The CDR3: CSAAGKSSGGSYEQYF. CDR3 in DNA: TGCAGCGCTGCAGGCAAGTCTAGCGGGGGTTCCTACGAGCAGTACTTC.

The chain combines TRBV6-2 or TRBV6-3 with TRBJ2-1; D not certain. V was pared by 2 bases and J by 7 bases, with 15 bases between. CDR3 size: 15 residues. Germline CDR1 reads MNHEY; CDR2 reads SVGEGT. CDR3 residues: CASSYTTPPRNEQFF. CDR3 in DNA: TGTGCCAGCAGTTACACGACCCCACCCAGGAATGAGCAGTTCTTC.

V usage is TRBV30 and J usage is TRBJ1-3; D gene unclear. CDR3 length: 12 residues. Germline V gene sequence: CDR1 GTSNPN, CDR2 SVGIG (reference sequence). Trimming shortened V by 4 bases and J by 3 bases, and 7 bases separated the two germline ends. DNA for the CDR3: TGTGCCTGGACGGGTGTTGGAAACACCATATATTTT. Protein product: CAWTGVGNTIYF. Looking up the rest from reference TRBV30 and TRBJ1-3 gives the full variable domain: SQTIHQWPATLVQPVGSPLSLECTVEGTSNPNLYWYRQAAGRGLQLLFYSVGIGQISSEVPQNLSASRPQDRQFILSSKKLLLSDSGFYLCAWTGVGNTIYFGEGSWLTVV.

The CDR3 coding sequence is TGTGCCACGATGCCGGGGACAGGGATAGCCTACGAGCAGTACTTC. Translating it yields CATMPGTGIAYEQYF. V is TRBV25-1 and J is TRBJ2-7; TRBD1 matches at 9 bases. The CDR3 consists of 15 residues. CDR1 is MGHDK and CDR2 is SYGVNS in the germline V gene. Trimming removed 10 bases from V and 2 bases from J; junction bases left unmatched: 12.

This clone was seen only once. The chain is built from TRBV24-1 and TRBJ1-6; D uncertain. V was cut by 5 bases and J by 6 bases, with 10 bases left in between. CDR1 and CDR2 from the germline V gene are KGHDR and SFDVKD. CDR3 length equals 14 residues. Here the CDR3 reads CATSGPYPNSPLHF. The DNA for the CDR3 is TGTGCCACCAGTGGTCCCTACCCTAATTCACCCCTCCACTTT.

The CDR3 bases are TGTGCCAGCAGCTTAACGGATCTAGGGGGCGGCTATGGCTACACCTTC. Translated, it gives CASSLTDLGGGYGYTF. This chain joins TRBV7-9 and TRBJ1-2; TRBD1 matches 7 bases. CDR3 length: 16 amino acids. The V gene's germline CDR1 is SEHNR and CDR2 FQNEAQ (reference sequence). The V segment lost 2 bases and the J segment 4 bases; nucleotides outside the gene matches: 10.

The rearrangement uses TRBV5-5 and TRBJ2-5; 14 nucleotides agree with TRBD2. V was clipped by 4 bases and J by 5 bases; unmatched bases: 7. Germline CDR1 and CDR2: SGHKS and YYEKEE (reference sequence). The length of the CDR3 is 16 residues. Here the CDR3 DNA reads TGTGCCAGCAGCCCAGGACTAGCGGGGGGACCCGAGACCCAGTACTTC. This encodes CASSPGLAGGPETQYF.

The chain links TRBV3-1 (or the pseudogene TRBV3-2) to TRBJ1-1; D perhaps matches TRBD1 (6 bases). The CDR3 spans 13 residues. In germline, CDR1 is LGHDT, CDR2 YNNKEL (reference sequence). V shed 3 bases and J shed 6 bases, with 11 bases lying between them. This CDR3 reads CASSQGAYSEAFF. DNA for the CDR3: TGTGCCAGCAGCCAGGGGGCCTACTCTGAAGCTTTCTTT.

The chain is built from TRBV27 and TRBJ2-3; D not certain. The CDR3 runs 12 residues. CDR1 and CDR2 from the germline V gene are MNHEY and SMNVEV (reference sequence). V lost 1 base to trimming and J lost 10 bases, with 9 bases between them. CDR3 DNA: TGTGCCAGCAGTTTATTAGGTGAGGCGCAGTATTTT. Its protein product is CASSLLGEAQYF.

This rearrangement joins TRBV9 to TRBJ1-3; possibly TRBD1 for D (5 bases). The V end lost 0 bases, the J end lost 6 bases, and 16 bases lay between the germline ends. The germline CDR1 and CDR2 sequences are SGDLS and YYNGEE. This CDR3 has 16 amino acids. This chain's CDR3 is CASSVAGQGGVNTIYF. In nucleotides, the CDR3 is TGTGCCAGCAGCGTAGCCGGGCAGGGTGGAGTAAACACCATATATTTT.

This clone was seen a single time. The V call is TRBV4-1, the J call TRBJ2-4; 7 nucleotides agree with TRBD2. Per germline, CDR1 MGHRA and CDR2 YSYEKL. The CDR3 consists of 16 residues. V gave up 2 bases and J gave up 3 bases; unmatched junction bases: 7. In DNA form, the CDR3 reads TGCGCCAGCAGCCAATCGCGAGGGAGGGACAAAAACATTCAGTACTTC. Its protein is CASSQSRGRDKNIQYF.

The CDR3 here is CASSTNGINEQFF. The CDR3 DNA reads TGTGCCAGCAGTACTAACGGGATCAATGAGCAGTTCTTC. The gene calls are TRBV28 and TRBJ2-1; possibly TRBD2 for D (5 bases). Germline CDR1 is MDHEN and CDR2 is SYDVKM. Trimming removed 5 bases from V and 6 bases from J, with 11 bases in between. CDR3 length equals 13 residues.

The chain uses TRBV30 and TRBJ1-6; D perhaps matches TRBD1 (5 bases). V gave up 0 bases and J gave up 11 bases, with 11 bases separating them. This CDR3 has 13 amino acids. Germline V gives CDR1 GTSNPN, CDR2 SVGIG (reference sequence). The CDR3 reads CAWSVRGRAPLHF. The CDR3 coding sequence is TGTGCCTGGAGTGTACGGGGGAGGGCACCCCTCCACTTT.

This chain connects TRBV11-2 to TRBJ2-7; tentative D call: TRBD2 (5 bases). The V end was cut by 4 bases, the J end by 0 bases, with 19 bases between. The CDR3 has 17 amino acids. Germline V gene lookup returns CDR1 SGHAT and CDR2 FQNNGV. CDR3 coding DNA: TGTGCCAGCAGCTCCCAATCCAATAGCGTAAGCTCCTACGAGCAGTACTTC. Its translation is CASSSQSNSVSSYEQYF.

The chain's CDR3 is CASSIAGGADYEQYF. The CDR3 DNA reads TGTGCCAGTAGTATAGCTGGGGGGGCGGACTACGAGCAGTACTTC. V gene TRBV19 combines with J gene TRBJ2-7, with a tentative D call TRBD2 (7 bases). This CDR3 is 15 amino acids long. Trimming cost V 1 base and J 3 bases, with 13 bases left between them. The V gene's germline CDR1 is LNHDA and CDR2 SQIVND (reference sequence).

The gene calls are TRBV14 and TRBJ1-2; TRBD1 matches at 8 bases. CDR1 is SGHDN, CDR2 FVKESK, per germline. V shed 4 bases and J 8 bases; nucleotides not matched to a gene: 9. This CDR3 has 14 residues. Here the CDR3 DNA reads TGTGCCAGCAGCCGATTGGACAGGGTCGAAGGCTACACCTTC. It specifies CASSRLDRVEGYTF. Supplemented by reference TRBV14 and TRBJ1-2, the full variable domain reads EAGVTQFPSHSVIEKGQTVTLRCDPISGHDNLYWYRRVMGKEIKFLLHFVKESKQDESGMPNNRFLAERTGGTYSTLKVQPAELEDSGVYFCASSRLDRVEGYTFGSGTRLTVV.